Following are 19 T cell receptor beta chains from one sample sequenced in a study of cytomegalovirus exposure and HLA in healthy donors. Both 60 Vbeta primers and 13 Jbeta primers went into the PCR. Some clones are missing from TCRdb's copy, which holds only in-frame ones; the method was immunoSEQ multiplex PCR. Of around 95,000 clones listed, around 76% are singletons. The sample taken for sequencing was PBMCs. These receptor sequences come from a man younger than 45 in good health and CMV-seropositive.

The table lists this clone with a few counts. The chain recombines TRBV5-8 with TRBJ1-4, with TRBD1 as a possible D gene (6 bases). The germline V and J ends were trimmed by 4 bases and 6 bases, with 13 bases remaining between them. The CDR3 spans 14 residues. CDR1 is SGHTS and CDR2 is YDEGEE in the germline V gene. The CDR3 DNA sequence: TGTGCCAGCAGCCACCGGGACACGGATGAAAAACTGTTTTTT. It is translated as CASSHRDTDEKLFF.

The rearrangement joins TRBV4-1 to TRBJ2-7, with 9 bases fitting TRBD1. The CDR3 is 14 residues long. The germline CDR1 and CDR2 sequences are MGHRA and YSYEKL. V was clipped by 1 base and J by 2 bases; unmatched bases: 0. The CDR3 sequence: CASSQGQGAYEQYF. For the CDR3, the DNA is TGCGCCAGCAGCCAAGGACAGGGGGCCTACGAGCAGTACTTC.

The chain is built from TRBV5-1 and TRBJ1-1; tentative D call: TRBD1 (5 bases). The CDR3 is 14 residues long. Trimming pared 5 bases from V and 0 bases from J, leaving 11 bases between. Per germline, CDR1 SGHRS and CDR2 YFSETQ. CDR3 in amino acids: CASRLSGLNTEAFF. In nucleotides, the CDR3 is TGCGCCAGCAGATTGTCAGGGCTGAACACTGAAGCTTTCTTT.

J is TRBJ2-7 and V is TRBV4-2, with 13 bases that match TRBD2. The CDR3 is made up of 18 amino acids. Germline values: CDR1 LGHNA, CDR2 YNFKEQ. Unmatched junction bases numbered 8, after V lost 1 base and J lost 2 bases. The CDR3 coding sequence is TGTGCCAGCAGCCAAGTGACTAGCGGGGGGCGACTAACCTACGAGCAGTACTTC. It encodes CASSQVTSGGRLTYEQYF.

In its sample, this clone was seen a few times. The chain carries TRBV6-8 and TRBJ2-7; no clear D gene. The CDR3 consists of 17 residues. V was pared by 0 bases and J by 2 bases, with 17 bases between. CDR1 and CDR2 from the germline V gene are MNHGY and SAAAGT. The CDR3 spells CASSYSRQNRNPYEQYF. CDR3 DNA: TGTGCCAGCAGTTACTCCCGCCAGAACAGAAATCCCTACGAGCAGTACTTC.

The chain links TRBV2 to TRBJ1-1; tentative D call: TRBD1 (5 bases). CDR3 length equals 16 residues. Germline CDR1 and CDR2: SNHLY and FYNNEI. V lost 3 bases and J lost 1, with 15 bases in between. The CDR3 region is CASSDRVGWRNTEAFF. The DNA for the CDR3 is TGTGCCAGCAGTGACAGGGTGGGATGGAGGAACACTGAAGCTTTCTTT.

V and J are TRBV15 and TRBJ1-4; D remains unclear. This CDR3 has 12 residues. The germline V gene has CDR1 LNHNV and CDR2 YYDKDF (reference sequence). The V end was cut by 0 bases, the J end by 8 bases, with 4 bases between. The CDR3 is CATSRDLEKLFF. CDR3 nucleotides: TGTGCCACCAGCAGAGATCTCGAAAAACTGTTTTTT.

The genes are TRBV2 and TRBJ1-2; D is unresolved. Trimming stripped 1 base from V and 6 bases from J, with 12 bases between. The CDR3 runs 14 residues. Looked up from germline, CDR1 is SNHLY and CDR2 is FYNNEI. Written as DNA, the CDR3 is TGTGCCAGCAGTGAAGGGGTGAACTATCATGGCTACACCTTC. This gives the protein CASSEGVNYHGYTF.

The chain combines TRBV11-2 with TRBJ1-5; D may be TRBD1 (5 bases). V lost 5 bases and J lost 0, with 11 bases in between. Germline V lookup: CDR1 SGHAT, CDR2 FQNNGV. The CDR3 extends over 15 amino acids. CDR3 protein: CASSRGGDSNQPQHF. The CDR3 coding sequence is TGTGCCAGCAGCCGCGGGGGGGATAGCAATCAGCCCCAGCATTTT.

This clone was picked up a small number of times. This rearrangement joins TRBV27 to TRBJ2-7; 8 bases align to TRBD1. V shed 5 bases, J shed 4 bases, and the junction held 13 bases outside the gene matches. CDR3 size: 16 residues. Germline-derived CDR1 and CDR2 are MNHEY and SMNVEV (reference sequence). The CDR3 DNA sequence: TGTGCCAGCAGTACGCGAGCAGGGGGCAATGCTTACGAGCAGTACTTC. As protein: CASSTRAGGNAYEQYF.

The V and J genes are TRBV30 and TRBJ1-1; a possible D gene is TRBD1 (5 bases). Germline CDR1 GTSNPN, CDR2 SVGIG (reference sequence). The V end lost 0 bases, the J end lost 4 bases, and 12 bases lay between the germline ends. The CDR3 runs 14 residues. The CDR3 coding sequence is TGTGCCTGGAGTGTAATGGGGCAAGGCACTGAAGCTTTCTTT. Amino acids: CAWSVMGQGTEAFF.

There are a few counts of this clone. Mismatch with germline at one junction end may stem from a read error. V usage is TRBV4-1 and J usage is TRBJ1-1; possible D gene TRBD1, 5 bases. Germline V gives CDR1 MGHRA, CDR2 YSYEKL. CDR3 length: 14 residues. CDR3: CASSQVGGNPEAFF. CDR3 DNA sequence: TGCGCCAGCAGCCAAGTTGGGGGGAACCCTGAAGCTTTCTTT.

The chain links TRBV5-6 to TRBJ2-5; the match to TRBD1 covers 10 bases. The better agreement between TRBJ2-7 and the DNA end casts doubt on the J call. CDR1 and CDR2 from the germline V gene are SGHDT and YYEEEE. The CDR3 is made up of 15 amino acids. The CDR3 region has the DNA TGTGCCAGCAGCTCCCGGGACAGGGGCCACTACGAGCAGTACTTC. Protein sequence: CASSSRDRGHYEQYF.

This chain links TRBV6-1 with TRBJ1-2; 8 positions agree with TRBD1. The CDR3 consists of 16 residues. The trim removed 1 base at V and 4 bases at J, leaving 8 bases unmatched. Germline V gives CDR1 MNHNS, CDR2 SASEGT. The CDR3 DNA reads as TGTGCCAGCAGTGAAGGTTTCCAGGGGGCTAGCTATGGCTACACCTTC. Protein sequence: CASSEGFQGASYGYTF.

V is TRBV4-1 and J is TRBJ2-6, with a tentative D call TRBD1 (7 bases). CDR1 is MGHRA, CDR2 YSYEKL, per germline. The CDR3 has 19 amino acids. V lost 4 bases, J lost 2 bases, and 21 bases lay in between. CDR3: CASSLPRGRGTAGANVLTF. The CDR3 DNA is TGCGCCAGCAGCCTCCCTAGGGGGCGGGGAACTGCTGGGGCCAACGTCCTGACTTTC.

The genes are TRBV7-3 and TRBJ2-2; weak D call: TRBD2 (5 bases). The CDR3 spans 14 residues. From germline, CDR1 is SGHTA and CDR2 FQGTGA. V was clipped by 6 bases and J by 6 bases, with 14 bases between them. CDR3: CASRLLEVSGELFF. The DNA of the CDR3 is TGTGCCAGCAGGTTACTAGAGGTATCCGGGGAGCTGTTTTTT.

The chain is built from TRBV2 and TRBJ2-6; 8 positions match TRBD1. From germline, CDR1 is SNHLY and CDR2 FYNNEI. CDR3 length: 14 residues. J gave up 2 bases and V 6 bases, and 0 bases lay outside the gene matches. CDR3 sequence reads: CASRTGAGANVLTF. The CDR3 nucleotides read TGTGCCAGCAGGACAGGGGCTGGGGCCAACGTCCTGACTTTC.

This chain connects TRBV6-1 to TRBJ2-1; tentatively, D is TRBD2 (7 bases). Germline V CDR1 and CDR2: MNHNS, SASEGT. V lost 0 bases, J lost 8 bases, and 14 bases lay in between. CDR3 length: 15 residues. CDR3 DNA: TGTGCCAGCAGTGAAGCAGGGAGGGGGGTCGATGAGCAGTTCTTC. Protein product: CASSEAGRGVDEQFF.

The chain couples TRBV13 to TRBJ2-7, with a tentative D call TRBD1 (5 bases). Between the trimmed V and J ends, which lost 0 bases and 4 bases, there was a span of 10 bases. Germline V gene lookup returns CDR1 PRHDT and CDR2 FYEKMQ (reference sequence). CDR3 length equals 14 residues. CDR3 region: CASSLGRGSYEQYF. DNA of the CDR3: TGTGCCAGCAGCTTAGGAAGGGGTTCGTACGAGCAGTACTTC. The variable domain in full, completed from reference TRBV13 and TRBJ2-7, reads AAGVIQSPRHLIKEKRETATLKCYPIPRHDTVYWYQQGPGQDPQFLISFYEKMQSDKGSIPDRFSAQQFSDYHSELNMSSLELGDSALYFCASSLGRGSYEQYFGPGTRLTVT.